This TCR beta chain was sequenced for a study of shared clonotypes between healthy human individuals. Study in general: Each donor's CD8 memory used one plate, CD8 naive two, each CD4 subset three.

Of note for this clone: This specimen includes other DNA sequences encoding the same CDR3.

TCRdb's copy holds only in-frame clones and misses some; the assay was immunoSEQ multiplex PCR. The sample has more than 1.2 million clones; about 98.5% are singletons. In germline, CDR1 is KGHSH, CDR2 LQKENI. The V and J ends lost 3 bases and 3 bases respectively, with 11 bases between them. The CDR3 consists of 14 residues. The TCR originated in a man aged 30 to 39 in good health. What was sequenced was naive CD4+ T cells sorted from blood. As to subset: CD45RA+ positively selected. The gene calls are TRBV18 and TRBJ2-5; D may match TRBD1 or TRBD2 (5 bases each). CDR3 nucleotide sequence: TGTGCCAGCTCACCGTCCGGGACGGAAGAGACCCAGTACTTC. It codes for CASSPSGTEETQYF.